The 24 T cell receptor beta chains reported below all come from one sample, sequenced in a study of beta chain features in type 1 diabetes. Study-wide findings and caveats: All four CD4+ subsets of Type 1 diabetes patients contained TCRB CDR3s that were moderately but significantly shorter.

Reverse transcription of all isolated RNA meant that expressed TCRB transcripts were sequenced. Data came from immunoSEQ multiplex PCR; TCRdb stores just in-frame clones and leaves some out. This table holds 100,000 to 150,000 clones, about 18% found once. Their specific antigens are unknown. The sequencing input was central memory CD4+ T cells from blood. Receptors originate from a young man with type 1 diabetes.

CDR3 residues: CASSPPDRGGETQYF. The CDR3 coding sequence is TGTGCCAGCTCACCACCAGACAGGGGAGGGGAGACCCAGTACTTC. The rearrangement links TRBV18 to TRBJ2-5, with a possible D match to TRBD1 (8 bases). Per the germline V gene, CDR1 is KGHSH and CDR2 is LQKENI. The CDR3 is 15 residues long. Trimming took 0 bases from V and 5 from J, leaving 13 bases between them.

This clone was counted between two and nine times. J is TRBJ2-5 and V is TRBV6-6; unclear D gene. The CDR3 totals 13 residues. V dropped 4 bases and J dropped 2 bases, with 8 bases sitting between them. Per germline, CDR1 MNHNY and CDR2 SVGAGI (reference sequence). The chain's CDR3 is CASSSGRQETQYF. CDR3 in DNA: TGTGCCAGCAGTTCGGGCAGACAAGAGACCCAGTACTTC.

The chain joins TRBV7-2 to TRBJ2-7, with D uncertain. Germline V gives CDR1 SGHTA, CDR2 FQGNSA. The V end was cut by 5 bases, the J end by 6 bases, with 8 bases between. This CDR3 has 11 amino acids. Here the CDR3 reads CASSLEVEQYF. The CDR3, as DNA: TGTGCCAGCAGCCTCGAAGTCGAGCAGTACTTC.

This clone was picked up a small number of times. A far larger clone is a single base away, which makes a read error likely. This chain joins TRBV30 and TRBJ1-3; maybe TRBD1 (5 bases). CDR3 length equals 12 residues. The germline V gene has CDR1 GTSNPN and CDR2 SVGIG (reference sequence). Trimming took off 8 bases at V and 2 bases at J, with 10 bases between the two ends. Written as DNA, the CDR3 is TGTGCCACAGGAGTAACTGGAAACACCATATATTTT. It is translated as CATGVTGNTIYF. Full variable domain (remainder filled in from reference TRBV30 and TRBJ1-3): SQTIHQWPATLVQPVGSPLSLECTVEGTSNPNLYWYRQAAGRGLQLLFYSVGIGQISSEVPQNLSASRPQDRQFILSSKKLLLSDSGFYLCATGVTGNTIYFGEGSWLTVV.

J is TRBJ2-7 and V is TRBV20-1; D gene unclear. The germline gives CDR1 DFQATT, CDR2 SNEGSKA (reference sequence). The CDR3 length is 10 residues. The CDR3 loop reads CSSARLEQYF. For the CDR3, the DNA is TGCAGCAGTGCTAGGCTCGAGCAGTACTTC.

Only a few counts were recorded for this clone. The chain employs TRBV9 and TRBJ1-5, with 9 bases that match TRBD1. The germline V gene encodes CDR1 SGDLS and CDR2 YYNGEE. The V and J ends lost 1 base and 2 bases, in that order; junction bases with no gene match: 1. The CDR3 is 15 amino acids. CDR3 amino acids: CASSVTGGGNQPQHF. CDR3 sequence (DNA): TGTGCCAGCAGCGTAACAGGGGGCGGCAATCAGCCCCAGCATTTT.

Concerning this clone: Other DNA sequences from this sample encode an identical CDR3 as well. The CDR3 loop reads CASSQDRGTYGYTF. The DNA for the CDR3 is TGCGCCAGCAGCCAAGATAGGGGGACCTATGGCTACACCTTC. The chain couples TRBV4-1 to TRBJ1-2, with D possibly TRBD1 on 6 matching bases. Germline V gene data show CDR1 as MGHRA and CDR2 as YSYEKL. This CDR3 is built from 14 residues. The germline V and J ends were trimmed by 0 bases and 4 bases, with 9 bases remaining between them.

This clone was observed at least ten times. V is TRBV11-3 and J is TRBJ2-3, with D uncertain. CDR1 and CDR2 from the germline V gene are SGHNT and YENEEA. V dropped 3 bases and J dropped 6 bases, with 10 bases sitting between them. The CDR3 runs 13 residues. CDR3 amino acids: CASSFTLGDTQYF. The CDR3 DNA sequence: TGTGCCAGCAGCTTCACCCTCGGGGATACGCAGTATTTT.

The chain links TRBV7-3 to TRBJ2-3, with D hard to call. Germline V gene data show CDR1 as SGHTA and CDR2 as FQGTGA. This CDR3 spans 15 amino acids. The V end lost 5 bases, the J end lost 1 base, and 13 bases lay between the germline ends. The chain's CDR3 is CASSPYSAGTDTQYF. The CDR3 coding sequence is TGTGCCAGCAGCCCTTACTCGGCGGGCACAGATACGCAGTATTTT.

The chain joins TRBV19 to TRBJ2-2; 7 bases align to TRBD1. CDR1 LNHDA and CDR2 SQIVND come from the germline V gene (reference sequence). The CDR3 is made up of 16 amino acids. V shed 1 base and J 3 bases; nucleotides not matched to a gene: 5. The CDR3 here is CASSIARGLDTGELFF. DNA for the CDR3: TGTGCCAGTAGTATAGCTAGGGGGCTGGACACCGGGGAGCTGTTTTTT.

This clone has ten or more counts. V gene TRBV14 combines with J gene TRBJ2-7, with TRBD1 matching over 8 bases. The CDR3 totals 15 residues. Germline V gene sequence: CDR1 SGHDN, CDR2 FVKESK. The ends lost 1 base at V and 5 bases at J; junction bases unmatched: 7. CDR3 nucleotide sequence: TGTGCCAGCAGCCAAGGAGGACAGGGTTTCGACGAGCAGTACTTC. Its protein is CASSQGGQGFDEQYF.

This clone was counted a few times. The sample holds other DNA sequences that translate to the same CDR3. The rearrangement links TRBV29-1 to TRBJ1-6; a weak D match, TRBD1 (6 bases). Germline V gene sequence: CDR1 SQVTM, CDR2 ANQGSEA. The CDR3 covers 14 residues. With 4 bases removed from V and 9 bases from J, the gap between germline ends came to 16 bases. DNA of the CDR3: TGCAGCGTTGGTTGGGGACAAGAAGGTTCACCCCTCCACTTT. Amino acid sequence: CSVGWGQEGSPLHF.

This clone was observed a few times. The chain carries TRBV29-1 and TRBJ1-5; D possibly corresponds to TRBD1 (6 bases). V was clipped by 6 bases and J by 3 bases, with 9 bases between them. CDR1 is SQVTM and CDR2 is ANQGSEA in the germline V gene. The CDR3 spans 12 residues. The CDR3 protein is CSVRGTNQPQHF. CDR3 nucleotide sequence: TGCAGCGTGAGGGGGACCAATCAGCCCCAGCATTTT.

The chain joins TRBV6-5 to TRBJ2-7; D might be TRBD1 or TRBD2, each matching 5 bases. Germline values: CDR1 MNHEY, CDR2 SVGAGI. V gave up 1 base and J gave up 4 bases, with 17 bases separating them. The CDR3 runs 16 residues. CDR3 in DNA: TGTGCCAGCAGTTACTATGGGGGTCCCAAGGGTTACGAGCAGTACTTC. The encoded protein is CASSYYGGPKGYEQYF.

The J gene is TRBJ2-4, the V gene TRBV9, with TRBD2 matching over 12 bases. V lost 0 bases and J lost 4; bases outside the gene matches: 2. CDR3 length: 16 amino acids. CDR1 is SGDLS, CDR2 YYNGEE, per germline. CDR3 DNA: TGTGCCAGCAGCGTAGGACTAGCGGGGGAGAAAAACATTCAGTACTTC. Protein: CASSVGLAGEKNIQYF.

This chain uses TRBV29-1 with TRBJ2-7; 8 bases line up with TRBD1. This CDR3 contains 13 residues. After removal of 7 bases from V and 0 bases from J, the junction contained 5 bases not matched to a gene. Germline V lookup: CDR1 SQVTM, CDR2 ANQGSEA. The CDR3 DNA is TGCAGCGCAGAAGGACAGGGCTCCTACGAGCAGTACTTC. This gives the protein CSAEGQGSYEQYF.

V and J are TRBV28 and TRBJ2-3; 7 bases fit TRBD1. Per germline, CDR1 MDHEN and CDR2 SYDVKM. The ends lost 8 bases at V and 8 bases at J; junction bases unmatched: 7. This CDR3 is built from 12 residues. CDR3 sequence (DNA): TGTGCCAGCGGGGAACAGGGGCCTACGCAGTATTTT. Amino acid sequence: CASGEQGPTQYF.

Judged by abundance, this clone is medium-sized. The chain employs TRBV7-9 and TRBJ2-5; D is perhaps TRBD2 (6 bases). The CDR3 has 15 amino acids. Germline V lookup: CDR1 SEHNR, CDR2 FQNEAQ (reference sequence). Trimming shortened V by 5 bases and J by 1 base, and 14 bases separated the two germline ends. In DNA form, the CDR3 reads TGTGCCAGCAGCCCCAATGGGGACTTCCAAGAGACCCAGTACTTC. Residues: CASSPNGDFQETQYF.

This clone occurred a few times. The chain links TRBV7-8 to TRBJ2-3, with D possibly being TRBD2 (5 bases). Deletions cut 3 bases from V and 11 bases from J, with 24 bases between. The CDR3 sequence is 16 residues long. Germline values: CDR1 SGHVS, CDR2 FQNEAQ. The CDR3 coding sequence is TGTGCCAGCAGCTTTGACAACTTGGGGTCCCTAGCCCGGCAGTATTTT. Translating it yields CASSFDNLGSLARQYF.

This clone was counted a few times. The chain couples TRBV7-9 to TRBJ2-5, with TRBD2 matching 7 bases. This CDR3 has 12 residues. Germline V lookup: CDR1 SEHNR, CDR2 FQNEAQ (reference sequence). Losses at the gene ends were 7 bases for V and 7 bases for J; bases not matched to a gene: 6. The CDR3 here is CASNERGGTQYF. Here the CDR3 DNA reads TGTGCCAGCAACGAGCGGGGAGGGACCCAGTACTTC.

The chain uses TRBV5-1 and TRBJ2-1, with D unclear. Germline V gene lookup returns CDR1 SGHRS and CDR2 YFSETQ. This CDR3 is built from 14 residues. V lost 4 bases to trimming and J lost 7 bases, with 15 bases between them. In DNA form, the CDR3 reads TGCGCCAGCAGCGCCGGCCCGATAGGAAATGAGCAGTTCTTC. Protein sequence: CASSAGPIGNEQFF.

The chain is built from TRBV18 and TRBJ1-2, with D possibly matching TRBD1 (6 bases). Germline CDR1 and CDR2: KGHSH and LQKENI. The CDR3 has 14 residues. Trimming took off 6 bases at V and 8 bases at J, with 19 bases between the two ends. This CDR3 is CASSSYREANGYTF. In nucleotides, the CDR3 is TGTGCCAGCTCGTCCTACAGGGAGGCGAACGGCTACACCTTC.

The V gene is TRBV29-1, the J gene TRBJ2-7, with D possibly being TRBD2 (5 bases). The germline V gene encodes CDR1 SQVTM and CDR2 ANQGSEA. V lost 7 bases to trimming and J lost 4 bases, with 11 bases between them. CDR3 length equals 11 residues. DNA of the CDR3: TGCAGCGCCTCGAGGGAATACGAGCAGTACTTC. Protein: CSASREYEQYF.

This clone was counted at least ten times. The chain links TRBV21-1 to TRBJ2-1; TRBD2 reflects the table's D call only, with no check against the DNA. TRBV21-1 is a pseudogene locus. This CDR3 has 16 residues. In DNA form, the CDR3 reads TGTGCCAGCAGCATTGAGCGGAGAAGAGTTTACAATGAGCAGTTCTTC. It yields the protein CASSIERRRVYNEQFF.